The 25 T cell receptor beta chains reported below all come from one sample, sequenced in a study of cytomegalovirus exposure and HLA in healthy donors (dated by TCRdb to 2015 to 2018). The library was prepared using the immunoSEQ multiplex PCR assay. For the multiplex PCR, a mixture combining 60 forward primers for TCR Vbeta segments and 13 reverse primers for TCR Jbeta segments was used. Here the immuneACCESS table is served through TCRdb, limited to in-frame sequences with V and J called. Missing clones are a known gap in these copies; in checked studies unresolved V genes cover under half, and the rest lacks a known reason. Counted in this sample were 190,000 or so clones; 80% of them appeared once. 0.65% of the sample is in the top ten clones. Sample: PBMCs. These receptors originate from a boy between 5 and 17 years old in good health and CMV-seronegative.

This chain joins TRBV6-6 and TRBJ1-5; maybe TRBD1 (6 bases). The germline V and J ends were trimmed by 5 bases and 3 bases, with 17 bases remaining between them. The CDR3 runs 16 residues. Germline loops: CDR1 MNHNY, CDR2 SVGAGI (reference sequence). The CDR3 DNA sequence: TGTGCCAGCAGTCCGCTCGACAGGCCCCCCAATCAGCCCCAGCATTTT. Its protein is CASSPLDRPPNQPQHF.

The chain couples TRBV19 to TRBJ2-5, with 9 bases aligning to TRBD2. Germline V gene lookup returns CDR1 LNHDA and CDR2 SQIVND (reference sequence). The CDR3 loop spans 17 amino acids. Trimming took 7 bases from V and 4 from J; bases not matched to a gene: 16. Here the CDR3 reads CASTPGGAGGPRETQYF. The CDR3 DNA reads TGTGCCAGTACCCCCGGAGGGGCGGGGGGGCCCCGAGAGACCCAGTACTTC.

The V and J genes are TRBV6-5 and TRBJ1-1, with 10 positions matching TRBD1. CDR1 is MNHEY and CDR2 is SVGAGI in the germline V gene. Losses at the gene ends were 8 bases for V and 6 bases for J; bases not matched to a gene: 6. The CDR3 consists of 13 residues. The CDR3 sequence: CASLPGQGAEAFF. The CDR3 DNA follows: TGTGCCAGCCTTCCAGGACAGGGGGCTGAAGCTTTCTTT.

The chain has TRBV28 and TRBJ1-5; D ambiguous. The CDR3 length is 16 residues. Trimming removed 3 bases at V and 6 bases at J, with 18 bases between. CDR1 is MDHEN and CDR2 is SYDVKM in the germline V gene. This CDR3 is CASSLPPRGKSQPQHF. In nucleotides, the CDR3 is TGTGCCAGCAGTTTGCCCCCCCGGGGTAAAAGTCAGCCCCAGCATTTT.

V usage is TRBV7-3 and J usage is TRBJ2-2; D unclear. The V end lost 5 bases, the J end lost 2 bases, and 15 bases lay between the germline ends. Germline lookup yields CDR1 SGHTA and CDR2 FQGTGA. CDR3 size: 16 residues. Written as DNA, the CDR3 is TGTGCCAGCAGCCTCGCGGCCACCGGAAACACCGGGGAGCTGTTTTTT. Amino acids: CASSLAATGNTGELFF. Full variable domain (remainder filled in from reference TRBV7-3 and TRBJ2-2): GAGVSQTPSNKVTEKGKYVELRCDPISGHTALYWYRQSLGQGPEFLIYFQGTGAADDSGLPNDRFFAVRPEGSVSTLKIQRTERGDSAVYLCASSLAATGNTGELFFGEGSRLTVL.

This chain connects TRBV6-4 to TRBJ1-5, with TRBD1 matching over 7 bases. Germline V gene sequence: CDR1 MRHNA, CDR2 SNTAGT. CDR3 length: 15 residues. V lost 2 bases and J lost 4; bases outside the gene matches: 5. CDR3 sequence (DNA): TGTGCCAGCAGTGACCCTACGGGACAGAATCAGCCCCAGCATTTT. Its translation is CASSDPTGQNQPQHF.

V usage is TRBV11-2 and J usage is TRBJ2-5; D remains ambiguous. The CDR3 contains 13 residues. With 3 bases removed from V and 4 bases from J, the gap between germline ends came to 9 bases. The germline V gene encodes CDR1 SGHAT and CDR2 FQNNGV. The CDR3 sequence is CASSFGSGETQYF. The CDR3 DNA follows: TGTGCCAGCAGCTTTGGGTCGGGAGAGACCCAGTACTTC. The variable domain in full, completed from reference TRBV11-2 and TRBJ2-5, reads EAGVAQSPRYKIIEKRQSVAFWCNPISGHATLYWYQQILGQGPKLLIQFQNNGVVDDSQLPKDRFSAERLKGVDSTLKIQPAKLEDSAVYLCASSFGSGETQYFGPGTRLLVL.

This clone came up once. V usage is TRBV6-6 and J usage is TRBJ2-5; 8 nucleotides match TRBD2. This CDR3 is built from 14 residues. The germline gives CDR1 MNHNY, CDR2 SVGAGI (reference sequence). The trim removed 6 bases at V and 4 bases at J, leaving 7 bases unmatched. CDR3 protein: CASSPRGGRETQYF. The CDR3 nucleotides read TGTGCCAGCAGCCCCCGGGGGGGGCGAGAGACCCAGTACTTC.

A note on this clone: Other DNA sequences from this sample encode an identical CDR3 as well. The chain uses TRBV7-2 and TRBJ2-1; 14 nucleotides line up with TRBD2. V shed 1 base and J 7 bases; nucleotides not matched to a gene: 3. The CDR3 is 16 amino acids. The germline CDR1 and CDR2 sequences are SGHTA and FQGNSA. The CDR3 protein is CASSLVGTSGRNEQFF. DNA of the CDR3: TGTGCCAGCAGCTTAGTAGGGACTAGCGGGAGAAATGAGCAGTTCTTC.

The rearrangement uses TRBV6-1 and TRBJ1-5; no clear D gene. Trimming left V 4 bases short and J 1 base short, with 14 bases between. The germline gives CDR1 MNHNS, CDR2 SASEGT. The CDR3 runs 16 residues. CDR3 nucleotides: TGTGCCAGCAGTGGGGTAGTACAGCTCAGCAATCAGCCCCAGCATTTT. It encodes CASSGVVQLSNQPQHF.

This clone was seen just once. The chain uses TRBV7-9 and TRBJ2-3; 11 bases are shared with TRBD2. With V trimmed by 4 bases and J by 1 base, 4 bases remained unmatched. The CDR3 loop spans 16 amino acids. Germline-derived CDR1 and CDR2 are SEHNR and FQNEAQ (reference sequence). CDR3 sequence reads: CASSSLTSGGTDTQYF. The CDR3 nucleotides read TGTGCCAGCAGCTCCCTGACTAGCGGGGGCACAGATACGCAGTATTTT.

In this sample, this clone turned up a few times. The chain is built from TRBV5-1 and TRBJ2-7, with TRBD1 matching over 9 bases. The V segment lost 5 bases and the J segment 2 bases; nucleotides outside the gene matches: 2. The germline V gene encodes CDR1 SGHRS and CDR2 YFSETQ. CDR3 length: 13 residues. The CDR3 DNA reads TGCGCCAGCAGAGGGGACAGGGCCTACGAGCAGTACTTC. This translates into CASRGDRAYEQYF.

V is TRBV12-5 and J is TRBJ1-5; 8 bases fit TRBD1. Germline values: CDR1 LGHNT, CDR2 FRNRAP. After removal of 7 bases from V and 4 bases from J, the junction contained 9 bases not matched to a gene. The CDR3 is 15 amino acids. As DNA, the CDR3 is TGTGCTAGTGTCATACAGGGGGGAGGGAATCAGCCCCAGCATTTT. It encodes CASVIQGGGNQPQHF.

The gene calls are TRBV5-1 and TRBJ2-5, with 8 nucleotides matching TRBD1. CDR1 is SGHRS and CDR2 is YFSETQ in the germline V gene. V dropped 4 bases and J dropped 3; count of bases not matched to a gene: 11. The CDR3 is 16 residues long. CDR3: CASSGRNPQGEETQYF. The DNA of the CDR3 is TGCGCCAGCAGCGGACGTAACCCACAGGGGGAAGAGACCCAGTACTTC.

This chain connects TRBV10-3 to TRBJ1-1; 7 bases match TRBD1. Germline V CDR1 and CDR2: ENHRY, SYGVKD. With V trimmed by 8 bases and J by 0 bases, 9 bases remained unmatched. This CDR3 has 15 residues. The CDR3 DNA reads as TGTGCCATCGCCCCTACCGGGACAGTGAACACTGAAGCTTTCTTT. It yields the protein CAIAPTGTVNTEAFF.

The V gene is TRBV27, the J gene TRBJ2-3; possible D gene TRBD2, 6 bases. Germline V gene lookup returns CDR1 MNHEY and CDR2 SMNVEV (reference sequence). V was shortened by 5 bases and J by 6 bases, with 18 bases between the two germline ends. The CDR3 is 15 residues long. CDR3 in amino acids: CASSAKGLPTDTQYF. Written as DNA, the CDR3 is TGTGCCAGCAGTGCCAAGGGACTCCCCACGGATACGCAGTATTTT.

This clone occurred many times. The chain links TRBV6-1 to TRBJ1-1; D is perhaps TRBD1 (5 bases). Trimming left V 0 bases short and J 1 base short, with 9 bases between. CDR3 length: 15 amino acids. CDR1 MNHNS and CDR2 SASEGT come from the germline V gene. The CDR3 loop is CASSEARARNTEAFF. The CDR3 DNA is TGTGCCAGCAGTGAAGCCAGGGCGAGGAACACTGAAGCTTTCTTT.

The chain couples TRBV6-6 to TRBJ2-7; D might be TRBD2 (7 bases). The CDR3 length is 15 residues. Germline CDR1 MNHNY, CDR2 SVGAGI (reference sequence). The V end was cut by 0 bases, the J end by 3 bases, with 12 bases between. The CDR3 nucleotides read TGTGCCAGCAGTTACTCGGGGGGGCCGAACTACGAGCAGTACTTC. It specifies CASSYSGGPNYEQYF.

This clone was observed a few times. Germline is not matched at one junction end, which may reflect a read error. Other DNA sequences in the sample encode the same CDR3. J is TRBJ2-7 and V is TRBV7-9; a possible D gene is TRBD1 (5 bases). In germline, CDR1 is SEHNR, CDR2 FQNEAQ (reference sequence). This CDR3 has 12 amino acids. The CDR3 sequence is CSSSLQGYEQYF. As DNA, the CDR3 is TGTTCCAGCAGCTTGCAGGGATACGAGCAGTACTTC.

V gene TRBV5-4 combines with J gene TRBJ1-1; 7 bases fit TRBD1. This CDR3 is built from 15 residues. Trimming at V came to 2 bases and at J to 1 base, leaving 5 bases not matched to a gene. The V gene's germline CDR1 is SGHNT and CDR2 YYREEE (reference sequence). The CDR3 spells CASSLGQARNTEAFF. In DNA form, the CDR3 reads TGTGCCAGCAGCTTAGGACAGGCAAGGAACACTGAAGCTTTCTTT.

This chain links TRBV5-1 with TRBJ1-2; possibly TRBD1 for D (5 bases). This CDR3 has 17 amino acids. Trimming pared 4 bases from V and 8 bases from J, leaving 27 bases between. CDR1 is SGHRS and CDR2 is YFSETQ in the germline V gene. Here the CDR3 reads CASSLNAAGREVGGYTF. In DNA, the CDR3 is TGCGCCAGCAGCCTCAACGCAGCAGGCAGGGAGGTAGGCGGCTACACCTTC.

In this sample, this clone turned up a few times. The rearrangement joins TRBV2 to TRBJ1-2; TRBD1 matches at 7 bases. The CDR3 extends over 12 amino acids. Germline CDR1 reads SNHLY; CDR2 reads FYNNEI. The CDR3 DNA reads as TGTGCGCTCGACAGGGATAACTATGGCTACACCTTC. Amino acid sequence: CALDRDNYGYTF.

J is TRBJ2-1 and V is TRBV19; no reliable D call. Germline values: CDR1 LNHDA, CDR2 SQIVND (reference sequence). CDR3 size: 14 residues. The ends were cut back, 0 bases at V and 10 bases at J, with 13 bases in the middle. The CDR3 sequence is CASSIDPQSGEQFF. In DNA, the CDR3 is TGTGCCAGTAGTATAGATCCTCAGTCTGGCGAGCAGTTCTTC.

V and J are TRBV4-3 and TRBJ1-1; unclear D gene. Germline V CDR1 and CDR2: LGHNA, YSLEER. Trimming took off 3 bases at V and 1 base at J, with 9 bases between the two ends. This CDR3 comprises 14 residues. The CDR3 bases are TGCGCCAGCAGCCATCCGAGGAGGAACACTGAAGCTTTCTTT. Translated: CASSHPRRNTEAFF.

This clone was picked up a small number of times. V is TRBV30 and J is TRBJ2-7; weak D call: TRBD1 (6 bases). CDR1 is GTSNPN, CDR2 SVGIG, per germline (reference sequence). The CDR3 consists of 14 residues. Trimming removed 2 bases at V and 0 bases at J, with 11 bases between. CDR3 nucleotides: TGTGCCTGGAGTATCTACAGGGACTCCTACGAGCAGTACTTC. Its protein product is CAWSIYRDSYEQYF.